The 30 T cell receptor beta chains presented below share a single source sample, sequenced in a study of cytomegalovirus exposure and HLA in healthy donors (dated by TCRdb to about 2017). The library was made by the immunoSEQ multiplex PCR assay. The multiplex PCR relied on a mix of 60 forward primers for TCR Vbeta segments and 13 reverse primers for TCR Jbeta segments. Not all clones reach the TCRdb copy of this immuneACCESS table, which keeps in-frame sequences only. Checked studies attribute under half of the gap to unresolved V genes and leave the rest unexplained. Here the sample has under 300,000 clones; over 90% occur a single time. The ten largest make up around 1.7% of the sample. The sample taken for sequencing was PBMCs. The receptor set was obtained from a girl aged 2-9 years in good health and CMV-seronegative.

The CDR3 nucleotides are TGCGCCAGCAGGCCCTCGACAGGGTCCGGGGAGCTGTTTTTT. Protein sequence: CASRPSTGSGELFF. This chain uses TRBV5-1 with TRBJ2-2, with TRBD1 identical over 7 bases. Per germline, CDR1 SGHRS and CDR2 YFSETQ. J lost 6 bases, V lost 5 bases, and 7 bases had no gene match. The CDR3 is 14 residues long.

The V gene is TRBV7-9, the J gene TRBJ2-2; no reliable D call. From germline, CDR1 is SEHNR and CDR2 FQNEAQ (reference sequence). The V end lost 5 bases, the J end lost 3 bases, and 4 bases lay between the germline ends. The CDR3 loop spans 12 amino acids. This CDR3 is CASSHYTGELFF. The CDR3 region has the DNA TGTGCCAGCAGCCACTACACCGGGGAGCTGTTTTTT. Filled out from reference TRBV7-9 and TRBJ2-2, the complete variable domain reads DTGVSQNPRHKITKRGQNVTFRCDPISEHNRLYWYRQTLGQGPEFLTYFQNEAQLEKSRLLSDRFSAERPKGSFSTLEIQRTEQGDSAMYLCASSHYTGELFFGEGSRLTVL.

The V call is TRBV6-1, the J call TRBJ1-1, with D perhaps matching TRBD1 (6 bases). Deletions cut 4 bases from V and 3 bases from J, with 15 bases between. This CDR3 spans 15 amino acids. In germline, CDR1 is MNHNS, CDR2 SASEGT. The CDR3 DNA is TGTGCCAGCAGTGCTTTACAGGGTAGTGACACTGAAGCTTTCTTT. Protein: CASSALQGSDTEAFF.

This clone was seen once. The V and J genes are TRBV4-1 and TRBJ2-1; TRBD2 agrees at 8 bases. The CDR3 extends over 16 amino acids. The junction had 5 bases not matched to a gene; V was cut back by 0 bases and J by 4 bases. Germline V lookup: CDR1 MGHRA, CDR2 YSYEKL. Here the CDR3 DNA reads TGCGCCAGCAGCCAAGATATTAGCGGGAATTACAATGAGCAGTTCTTC. Translating gives CASSQDISGNYNEQFF.

The chain employs TRBV7-9 and TRBJ1-2; TRBD1 is a possible D gene (6 bases). The V and J ends lost 2 bases and 4 bases respectively, with 14 bases between them. The germline V gene has CDR1 SEHNR and CDR2 FQNEAQ (reference sequence). This CDR3 comprises 15 residues. The CDR3 DNA sequence: TGTGCCAGCAGCTTATTACAGGGATTCACCTATGGCTACACCTTC. Its protein product is CASSLLQGFTYGYTF.

This clone was detected once. One end of the junction is discordant with germline, which a read error may explain. The genes are TRBV7-7 and TRBJ2-3; D may be TRBD1 (7 bases). The CDR3 is 15 amino acids. Germline CDR1 and CDR2: SSHAT and FNYEAQ (reference sequence). The CDR3 here is CASSAGTASTDTQYF. CDR3 DNA: TGTGCTAGCAGCGCGGGGACAGCTAGCACAGATACGCAGTATTTT.

This clone was recorded once. The chain uses TRBV19 and TRBJ1-6, with 9 bases matching TRBD1. CDR3 length: 17 residues. After removal of 4 bases from V and 5 bases from J, the junction contained 9 bases not matched to a gene. Germline CDR1 is LNHDA and CDR2 is SQIVND (reference sequence). The CDR3 DNA reads as TGTGCCAGTAGTACCCCAGCCACAGGGGGCCATAATTCACCCCTCCACTTT. As protein: CASSTPATGGHNSPLHF.

The chain recombines TRBV15 with TRBJ1-4; D not certain. V lost 1 base and J 0 bases, leaving 18 bases between the germline ends. There are 19 residues in the CDR3. Germline CDR1 reads LNHNV; CDR2 reads YYDKDF (reference sequence). The DNA of the CDR3 is TGTGCCACCAGCAGAGCGGGAATAGGTGCCAGAGCAACTAATGAAAAACTGTTTTTT. Translating it yields CATSRAGIGARATNEKLFF.

V gene TRBV5-8 combines with J gene TRBJ1-5; D not resolved. The CDR3 runs 12 residues. Deletions cut 5 bases from V and 6 bases from J, with 9 bases between. Germline assignment: CDR1 SGHTS and CDR2 YDEGEE. The DNA for the CDR3 is TGTGCCAGCAGAAGATTCGGTCAGCCCCAGCATTTT. Residues: CASRRFGQPQHF.

J is TRBJ1-1 and V is TRBV29-1; D remains ambiguous. The germline V gene encodes CDR1 SQVTM and CDR2 ANQGSEA. The CDR3 contains 12 residues. The germline V and J ends were trimmed by 5 bases and 1 base, with 8 bases remaining between them. The CDR3 region has the DNA TGCAGCGTTTTCCAGGCGAACACTGAAGCTTTCTTT. The encoded protein is CSVFQANTEAFF.

The chain uses TRBV13 and TRBJ1-2, with 8 bases matching TRBD1. In germline, CDR1 is PRHDT, CDR2 FYEKMQ (reference sequence). The CDR3 is 16 amino acids. V was pared by 1 base and J by 6 bases, with 10 bases of the junction left unmatched. As DNA, the CDR3 is TGTGCCAGCAGCTTAGTGGGCCCGACAGGGGTCGATGGCTACACCTTC. Protein: CASSLVGPTGVDGYTF.

Details on this clone: The identical CDR3 is also encoded by other nucleotide sequences in the sample. The V call is TRBV13, the J call TRBJ2-1; 12 bases map to TRBD2. Trimming took 10 bases from V and 10 from J; bases not matched to a gene: 23. CDR1 is PRHDT and CDR2 is FYEKMQ in the germline V gene (reference sequence). This CDR3 has 18 residues. The CDR3 loop is CATIPGLAGGRGPNEQFF. The CDR3 DNA follows: TGTGCCACCATACCTGGCCTAGCGGGGGGGCGGGGCCCCAACGAGCAGTTCTTC.

The chain links TRBV5-1 to TRBJ1-6; tentatively, D is TRBD1 (6 bases). Deletions cut 4 bases from V and 7 bases from J, with 12 bases between. CDR1 and CDR2 from the germline V gene are SGHRS and YFSETQ. The length of the CDR3 is 14 residues. This chain's CDR3 is CASSDGQPNSPLHF. The CDR3 nucleotides are TGCGCCAGCAGCGATGGACAGCCAAATTCACCCCTCCACTTT.

The chain carries TRBV29-1 and TRBJ2-1; TRBD2 might be the D (5 bases). Germline lookup yields CDR1 SQVTM and CDR2 ANQGSEA. This CDR3 has 12 amino acids. V was pared by 5 bases and J by 9 bases, with 14 bases between. The CDR3 region has the DNA TGCAGCGTTAGAGAGGACTCGGGTGAGCAGTTCTTC. This encodes CSVREDSGEQFF.

The gene calls are TRBV9 and TRBJ2-2; no definite D call. V was trimmed by 5 bases and J by 6 bases, leaving 8 bases between them. Germline V gene lookup returns CDR1 SGDLS and CDR2 YYNGEE. This CDR3 comprises 12 residues. This CDR3 reads CASSRPSGELFF. Here the CDR3 DNA reads TGTGCCAGCAGTCGTCCCTCCGGGGAGCTGTTTTTT.

Details on this clone: In the same sample, other DNA sequences code for this CDR3. In DNA, the CDR3 is TGTGCCAGCAGCTTGGCCCCACCTCGAGCGCATAATGAAAAACTGTTTTTT. It specifies CASSLAPPRAHNEKLFF. The rearrangement joins TRBV5-6 to TRBJ1-4, with D unclear. V was pared by 0 bases and J by 4 bases, with 16 bases between. The CDR3 loop spans 17 amino acids. Looked up from germline, CDR1 is SGHDT and CDR2 is YYEEEE.

The rearrangement uses TRBV19 and TRBJ1-1, with unresolved D. Trimming shortened V by 1 base and J by 1 base, and 10 bases separated the two germline ends. The V gene's germline CDR1 is LNHDA and CDR2 SQIVND (reference sequence). The CDR3 runs to 15 residues. CDR3 bases: TGTGCCAGTAGTATAGGATTCGCCAGGAACACTGAAGCTTTCTTT. It is translated as CASSIGFARNTEAFF.

The V gene is TRBV11-2, the J gene TRBJ2-2; tentative D call: TRBD1 (6 bases). Germline CDR1 reads SGHAT; CDR2 reads FQNNGV. V shed 1 base and J shed 4 bases, with 10 bases lying between them. CDR3 size: 15 residues. CDR3 region: CASSLGGGPTGELFF. The DNA for the CDR3 is TGTGCCAGCAGCTTAGGTGGGGGCCCCACCGGGGAGCTGTTTTTT.

The V gene is TRBV11-3, the J gene TRBJ2-2; the match to TRBD1 covers 9 bases. In germline, CDR1 is SGHNT, CDR2 YENEEA. V gave up 5 bases and J gave up 9 bases; unmatched junction bases: 7. The CDR3 covers 14 residues. CDR3 DNA sequence: TGTGCCAGCAGCGACCGGGACAGGGCTAGGGAGCTGTTTTTT. Protein sequence: CASSDRDRARELFF.

The chain employs TRBV5-5 and TRBJ2-1; 8 bases are shared with TRBD2. After removal of 3 bases from V and 8 bases from J, the junction contained 7 bases not matched to a gene. This CDR3 contains 14 residues. Germline CDR1 is SGHKS and CDR2 is YYEKEE (reference sequence). CDR3 protein: CASSSGTRWDEQFF. The DNA of the CDR3 is TGTGCCAGCAGCTCCGGGACTAGATGGGATGAGCAGTTCTTC.

V and J are TRBV29-1 and TRBJ2-3; tentatively, D is TRBD2 (5 bases). The germline V gene has CDR1 SQVTM and CDR2 ANQGSEA. The CDR3 contains 12 residues. Trimming removed 3 bases from V and 4 bases from J, with 8 bases in between. The CDR3 bases are TGCAGCGTTGATGCGGAGGCAGATACGCAGTATTTT. This translates into CSVDAEADTQYF.

Note on this clone: The missing conserved phenylalanine or tryptophan at the end of this CDR3 makes a read error likely. The V gene is TRBV5-6, the J gene TRBJ1-1, with 7 bases lining up with TRBD1. V shed 4 bases and J 4 bases; nucleotides not matched to a gene: 1. The CDR3 sequence is 12 residues long. Germline lookup yields CDR1 SGHDT and CDR2 YYEEEE. CDR3 in DNA: TGTGCCAGCAGCAGACAGGGCACTGAAGCTTTCCTT. Amino acid sequence: CASSRQGTEAFL.

The chain employs TRBV2 and TRBJ1-5; D might be TRBD1 (5 bases). Germline CDR1 SNHLY, CDR2 FYNNEI. V was cut by 4 bases and J by 1 base, with 8 bases left in between. The CDR3 runs 14 residues. The DNA for the CDR3 is TGTGCCAGCAGTGCGGGACTGAGCAATCAGCCCCAGCATTTT. Encoded protein: CASSAGLSNQPQHF.

The chain recombines TRBV11-2 with TRBJ2-7; maybe TRBD1 (6 bases). This CDR3 spans 16 amino acids. V was cut by 5 bases and J by 1 base, with 18 bases left in between. Germline V CDR1 and CDR2: SGHAT, FQNNGV. In DNA form, the CDR3 reads TGTGCCAGCAGCCTGGGTGGGGGCGAAAGGTCCTACGAGCAGTACTTC. This gives the protein CASSLGGGERSYEQYF.

CDR3 DNA sequence: TGTGCCAGTAGTATAGAGGCAGGCGCCTACGAGCAGTACTTC. Protein: CASSIEAGAYEQYF. This rearrangement joins TRBV19 to TRBJ2-7, with no clear D. V lost 0 bases to trimming and J lost 2 bases, with 8 bases between them. The CDR3 length is 14 residues. In germline, CDR1 is LNHDA, CDR2 SQIVND (reference sequence).

The chain carries TRBV7-2 and TRBJ2-3; TRBD2 aligns across 14 bases. The CDR3 is 19 residues long. With 2 bases clipped from V and 3 bases from J, the junction kept 10 bases outside the gene matches. Germline V gene data show CDR1 as SGHTA and CDR2 as FQGNSA. CDR3 region: CASSLPGLAGVKGTDTQYF. CDR3 sequence (DNA): TGTGCCAGCAGCTTACCGGGACTAGCGGGAGTCAAGGGGACAGATACGCAGTATTTT.

This chain links TRBV28 with TRBJ1-5; TRBD1 matches 7 bases. CDR1 MDHEN and CDR2 SYDVKM come from the germline V gene. Trimming at V came to 3 bases and at J to 0 bases, leaving 5 bases not matched to a gene. This CDR3 is built from 16 residues. The CDR3, as DNA: TGTGCCAGCAGTTTTCACAGGGGAAATAGCAATCAGCCCCAGCATTTT. Encoded protein: CASSFHRGNSNQPQHF.

The V call is TRBV9, the J call TRBJ2-1, with TRBD2 identical over 10 bases. Germline CDR1 and CDR2: SGDLS and YYNGEE. The ends lost 0 bases at V and 8 bases at J; junction bases unmatched: 5. This CDR3 has 15 residues. CDR3 in DNA: TGTGCCAGCAGCGTAGAGGCTAGCGGGAGCGATGAGCAGTTCTTC. Protein: CASSVEASGSDEQFF.

The rearrangement joins TRBV13 to TRBJ1-5, with a tentative D call TRBD1 (6 bases). The CDR3 has 16 residues. CDR1 and CDR2 (germline): PRHDT, FYEKMQ (reference sequence). The V end was cut by 8 bases, the J end by 2 bases, with 19 bases between. CDR3 sequence (DNA): TGTGCCAGCCGAGAAATGACAGGTCGGGGCAATCAGCCCCAGCATTTT. Its protein product is CASREMTGRGNQPQHF.

This clone occurred once. The rearrangement joins TRBV2 to TRBJ2-7, with TRBD2 matching 13 bases. CDR1 SNHLY and CDR2 FYNNEI come from the germline V gene. The CDR3 contains 15 residues. J was trimmed by 2 bases and V by 3 bases; bases with no gene match: 1. The CDR3 nucleotides read TGTGCCAGCAGTGAGGGACTAGCGGGAACCTACGAGCAGTACTTC. Protein: CASSEGLAGTYEQYF.